This T cell receptor beta chain was sequenced for a study of T-cell reconstitution after alpha-beta-depleted transplantation in children. Study-wide results and limits: When one year had passed after transplant, most T-cell counts and diversity came from newly produced T cells. Certain patients had high TCRbeta diversity at day 60, and it came from recipient T cells and thymic progenitors that survived.

A remark on this clonotype: Its antigen is not identified.

The CDR3 contains 16 residues. Per the germline V gene, CDR1 is KGHSY and CDR2 is FQNENV. J was trimmed by 6 bases and V by 3 bases; bases with no gene match: 12. Unique molecular identifiers tagged the TCRbeta library. MiXCR, run by TCRdb on the PCR reads, gives a single entry per CDR3 protein. The sample records 200,000 to 250,000 distinct CDR3 sequences, about 25% being singletons. The material sequenced was PBMCs, taken before TCRalphabeta/CD19-depleted stem cell transplant. V is TRBV16 and J is TRBJ2-7, with 9 bases identical to TRBD2. The sequence came from a girl aged 2-10 years with Fanconi anemia, due to receive a stem cell transplant. CDR3 nucleotides: TGTGCCAGCAGCCACGCGGGACTAGCCCGTTTCTCCGAGCAGTACTTC. It codes for CASSHAGLARFSEQYF.